Described below is a single T cell receptor beta chain sequence and its context. Methods used by the authors: Nucleated cell number was recorded as an estimate derived from reference gene primer amplification. Clones were read by immunoSEQ multiplex PCR, and TCRdb kept only the in-frame ones, dropping some. V and J calls plus clone size are reproduced from that table; the DNA served to infer D and trimming. This table holds 120,000 to 150,000 clones, around 79% found once. This entry is derived from a study of blood T cell repertoires in COVID-19. Study overall: Researchers got acute and convalescent COVID-19 samples from the United States, Italy and Spain. Sample material is recorded as cDNA or gDNA derived from T cells, B-cell-depleted T cells, or PBMCs.

The CDR3 consists of 14 residues. Trimming removed 3 bases from V and 6 bases from J; junction bases left unmatched: 4. Germline CDR1 is GTSNPN and CDR2 is SVGIG (reference sequence). This sequence joins TRBV30 and TRBJ2-1, with 11 bases that match TRBD2. Sequenced sample: peripheral blood. The sequence derives from a man aged 50 or older with active or convalescent COVID-19. The CDR3 loop reads CAWSAGTSGNEQFF. DNA for the CDR3: TGTGCCTGGAGCGCCGGGACTAGCGGCAATGAGCAGTTCTTC.